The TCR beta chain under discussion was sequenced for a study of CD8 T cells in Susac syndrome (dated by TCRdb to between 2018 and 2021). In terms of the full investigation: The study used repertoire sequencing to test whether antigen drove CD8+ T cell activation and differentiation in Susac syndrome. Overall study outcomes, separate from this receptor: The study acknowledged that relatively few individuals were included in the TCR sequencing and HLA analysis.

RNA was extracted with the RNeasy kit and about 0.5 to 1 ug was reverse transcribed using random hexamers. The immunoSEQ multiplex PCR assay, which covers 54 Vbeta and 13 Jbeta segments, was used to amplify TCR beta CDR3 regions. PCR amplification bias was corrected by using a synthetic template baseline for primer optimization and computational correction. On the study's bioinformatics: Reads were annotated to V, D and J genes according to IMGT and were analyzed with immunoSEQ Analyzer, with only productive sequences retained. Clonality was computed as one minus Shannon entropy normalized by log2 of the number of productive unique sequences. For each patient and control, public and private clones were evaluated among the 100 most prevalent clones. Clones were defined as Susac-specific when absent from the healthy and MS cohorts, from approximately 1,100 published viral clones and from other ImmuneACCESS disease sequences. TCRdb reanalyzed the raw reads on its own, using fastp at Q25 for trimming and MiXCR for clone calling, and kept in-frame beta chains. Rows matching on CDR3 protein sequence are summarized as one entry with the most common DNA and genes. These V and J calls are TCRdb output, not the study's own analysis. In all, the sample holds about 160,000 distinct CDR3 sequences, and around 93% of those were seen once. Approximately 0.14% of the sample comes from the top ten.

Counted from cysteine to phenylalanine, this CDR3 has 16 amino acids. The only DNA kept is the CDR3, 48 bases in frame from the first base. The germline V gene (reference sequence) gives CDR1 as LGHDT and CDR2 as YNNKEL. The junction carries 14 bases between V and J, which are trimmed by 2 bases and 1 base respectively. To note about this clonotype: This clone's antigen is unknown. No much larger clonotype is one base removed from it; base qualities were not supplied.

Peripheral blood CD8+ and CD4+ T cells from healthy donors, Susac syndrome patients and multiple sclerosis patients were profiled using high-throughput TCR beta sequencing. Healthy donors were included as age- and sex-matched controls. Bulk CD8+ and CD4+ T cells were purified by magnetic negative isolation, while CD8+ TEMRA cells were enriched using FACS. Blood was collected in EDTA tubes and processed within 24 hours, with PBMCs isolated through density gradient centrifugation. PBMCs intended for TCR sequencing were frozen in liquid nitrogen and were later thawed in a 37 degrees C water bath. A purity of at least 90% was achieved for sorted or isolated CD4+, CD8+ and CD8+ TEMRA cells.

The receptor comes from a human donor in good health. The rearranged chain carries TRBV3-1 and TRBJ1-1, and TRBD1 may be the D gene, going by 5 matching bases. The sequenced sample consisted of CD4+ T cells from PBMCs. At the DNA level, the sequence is TGTGCCAGCAGCCAAATGTCGGGACGGCGGAACACTGAAGCTTTCTTT. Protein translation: CASSQMSGRRNTEAFF.